This TCR beta chain originates from a study of blood T cell repertoires in COVID-19. Study summary: Samples representing acute and convalescent COVID-19 were sourced from the United States, Italy and Spain. PBMCs, B-cell-depleted T cells, or T cells provided the cDNA or gDNA that made up the material.

The authors' processing: Nucleated cell counts were estimated from reference gene primer amplification. TCRdb's copy holds only in-frame clones and misses some; the assay was immunoSEQ multiplex PCR. The DNA was the basis for D and trimming; V, J and clone size are from that table. Among roughly 180,000 clones listed, around 87% were seen once. The CDR3 length is 14 residues. V shed 5 bases and J 5 bases; nucleotides not matched to a gene: 3. The germline V gene has CDR1 LNHDA and CDR2 SQIVND (reference sequence). The TCR was taken from a woman aged 25-40 years with active or convalescent COVID-19. The genes are TRBV19 and TRBJ1-6; TRBD1 matches at 7 bases. Sequencing was carried out using peripheral blood. CDR3 sequence reads: CASSPGTDNSPLHF. DNA of the CDR3: TGTGCCAGTAGTCCCGGGACAGATAATTCACCCCTCCACTTT.